The rows below give T cell receptor beta chains drawn from one sample of a study of cytomegalovirus exposure and HLA in healthy donors. Assay used: immunoSEQ multiplex PCR; TCRdb lists only in-frame clones, some missing. Among some 120,000 clones listed, roughly 80% were seen once. The sample was PBMCs. These receptors were taken from a man aged 25 to 40 in good health and CMV-seropositive. Each CDR3 is given with its conserved first and last residue. The D gene is left open where the match is weak. Where a row states a size, it is once, few, many or the class of an expanded clone; other rows omit it.

d_gene: -
j_gene: TRBJ1-1
v_gene: TRBV5-6
abundance: -
CDR3nt: TGTGCCAGCAGCTGGGGCGGCACTGAAGCTTTCTTT
CDR3aa: CASSWGGTEAFF

d_gene: -
j_gene: TRBJ2-3
v_gene: TRBV5-1
abundance: once
CDR3nt: TGCGCCAGCAGCTTAACCGGGACAGCGGGAGATACGCAGTATTTT
CDR3aa: CASSLTGTAGDTQYF

d_gene: -
j_gene: TRBJ2-7
v_gene: TRBV4-1
abundance: -
CDR3nt: TGCGCCAGCAGCCCCGGAGGACAGAGCTCCTACGAGCAGTACTTC
CDR3aa: CASSPGGQSSYEQYF

d_gene: -
j_gene: TRBJ2-3
v_gene: TRBV10-1
abundance: -
CDR3nt: TGCGCCAGCAGTGCAGACTACACAGATACGCAGTATTTT
CDR3aa: CASSADYTDTQYF

d_gene: TRBD2
j_gene: TRBJ2-1
v_gene: TRBV5-4
abundance: -
CDR3nt: TGTGCCAGCAGCCCCACTAGCGGGGGGTTCAATGAGCAGTTCTTC
CDR3aa: CASSPTSGGFNEQFF

d_gene: -
j_gene: TRBJ1-1
v_gene: TRBV19
abundance: -
CDR3nt: TGTGCCAGTAGTCCGACCCCAGGGTACGGCCAAGCTTTCTTT
CDR3aa: CASSPTPGYGQAFF

d_gene: TRBD2
j_gene: TRBJ2-2
v_gene: TRBV7-9
abundance: -
CDR3nt: TGTGCCATCGACCCAGAGCGGGGGGGCGCGAACACCGGGGAGCTGTTTTTT
CDR3aa: CAIDPERGGANTGELFF

d_gene: TRBD1
j_gene: TRBJ2-7
v_gene: TRBV5-6
abundance: once
CDR3nt: TGTGCCAGCAGTTCGAAGGACAGGGACTACGAGCAGTACTTC
CDR3aa: CASSSKDRDYEQYF

d_gene: TRBD1
j_gene: TRBJ1-2
v_gene: TRBV7-8
abundance: -
CDR3nt: TGTGCCAGCAGCTCTAGGACAGGGGTCGACTATGGCTACACCTTC
CDR3aa: CASSSRTGVDYGYTF

d_gene: -
j_gene: TRBJ1-3
v_gene: TRBV28
abundance: few
CDR3nt: TGTGCCAGCAGTTTATGGGGAGGTGGAAACACCATATATTTT
CDR3aa: CASSLWGGGNTIYF

d_gene: -
j_gene: TRBJ2-3
v_gene: TRBV5-4
abundance: -
CDR3nt: TGTGCCAGCAGCTTGGTTTGGTGGCCTAGCACAGATACGCAGTATTTT
CDR3aa: CASSLVWWPSTDTQYF

d_gene: -
j_gene: TRBJ1-1
v_gene: TRBV5-1
abundance: -
CDR3nt: TGCGCCAGCAGCCGAGGGACGGCGGGGACTGAAGCTTTCTTT
CDR3aa: CASSRGTAGTEAFF

d_gene: -
j_gene: TRBJ1-2
v_gene: TRBV6-5
abundance: -
CDR3nt: TGTGCCAGCAGACCACCGGGAGTCTATGGCTACACCTTC
CDR3aa: CASRPPGVYGYTF

d_gene: TRBD1
j_gene: TRBJ1-2
v_gene: TRBV5-1
abundance: -
CDR3nt: TGCGCCAGCCAACAGGGGACCCCTGCGCATCGGGGCTACACCTTC
CDR3aa: CASQQGTPAHRGYTF

d_gene: -
j_gene: TRBJ2-6
v_gene: TRBV6-5
abundance: -
CDR3nt: TGTGCCAGCAGTTACTCGGGGCAGCCTGGGGCCAACGTCCTGACTTTC
CDR3aa: CASSYSGQPGANVLTF

d_gene: -
j_gene: TRBJ1-2
v_gene: TRBV6-5
abundance: -
CDR3nt: TGTGCCAGCAGTTACGACAGGAGAAAGCCTAACTATGGCTACACCTTC
CDR3aa: CASSYDRRKPNYGYTF

d_gene: -
j_gene: TRBJ2-5
v_gene: TRBV28
abundance: -
CDR3nt: TGTGCCAGCAGTTTTCAGGGGACCCAGTACTTC
CDR3aa: CASSFQGTQYF

d_gene: TRBD2
j_gene: TRBJ2-1
v_gene: TRBV9
abundance: -
CDR3nt: TGTGCCAGCAGCGTAGGGGGTAGCGGGGGCCTCAATGAGCAGTTCTTC
CDR3aa: CASSVGGSGGLNEQFF

d_gene: -
j_gene: TRBJ1-4
v_gene: TRBV11-2
abundance: -
CDR3nt: TGTGCCAGCAGCCGGACAGCCCGGGCCTGGGAAAAACTGTTTTTT
CDR3aa: CASSRTARAWEKLFF

d_gene: TRBD1
j_gene: TRBJ2-5
v_gene: TRBV29-1
abundance: -
CDR3nt: TGCAGCGTTGAGGGATGGACAGGGCGAACCGGACGAAAAGAGACCCAGTACTTC
CDR3aa: CSVEGWTGRTGRKETQYF

d_gene: -
j_gene: TRBJ2-1
v_gene: TRBV27
abundance: -
CDR3nt: TGTGCCAGCAGTTTAGAGGCGTCCCGGAATGAGCAGTTCTTC
CDR3aa: CASSLEASRNEQFF

d_gene: TRBD1
j_gene: TRBJ2-5
v_gene: TRBV11-1
abundance: -
CDR3nt: TGTGCCAGCAGCTGGGGACAGGCGGCAGAGACCCAGTACTTC
CDR3aa: CASSWGQAAETQYF

d_gene: TRBD1
j_gene: TRBJ1-1
v_gene: TRBV14
abundance: -
CDR3nt: TGTGCCAGCAGCCGGACAGGGGGATTGTACACTGAAGCTTTCTTT
CDR3aa: CASSRTGGLYTEAFF

d_gene: -
j_gene: TRBJ2-6
v_gene: TRBV7-9
abundance: -
CDR3nt: TGTGCCAGCAGCTCCCCTTTCTCTGGGGCCAACGTCCTGACTTTC
CDR3aa: CASSSPFSGANVLTF

d_gene: -
j_gene: TRBJ2-7
v_gene: TRBV2
abundance: -
CDR3nt: TGTGCCAGTCATAGGCCGGGTCTTCCCTACGAGCAGTACTTC
CDR3aa: CASHRPGLPYEQYF

d_gene: TRBD2
j_gene: TRBJ2-1
v_gene: TRBV7-2
abundance: -
CDR3nt: TGTGCCAGCAGCGAAACCGGGACTATCCTATACAATGAGCAGTTCTTC
CDR3aa: CASSETGTILYNEQFF

d_gene: -
j_gene: TRBJ2-2
v_gene: TRBV19
abundance: -
CDR3nt: TGTGCCAGTAGTATAGAGGGAGGTGGGACGACCGGGGAGCTGTTTTTT
CDR3aa: CASSIEGGGTTGELFF

d_gene: -
j_gene: TRBJ1-1
v_gene: TRBV28
abundance: -
CDR3nt: TGTACCAGCAGTCCCCCGACAGGATACACTGAAGCTTTCTTT
CDR3aa: CTSSPPTGYTEAFF

d_gene: -
j_gene: TRBJ1-6
v_gene: TRBV30
abundance: -
CDR3nt: TGTGCCAGGCGGGGAGCGCCGGTTAATTCACCCCTCCACTTT
CDR3aa: CARRGAPVNSPLHF

d_gene: -
j_gene: TRBJ1-4
v_gene: TRBV7-8
abundance: -
CDR3nt: TGTGCCAGCAGTCGGTCCGCAATCCTTAATGAAAAACTGTTTTTT
CDR3aa: CASSRSAILNEKLFF

d_gene: TRBD1
j_gene: TRBJ2-5
v_gene: TRBV5-1
abundance: -
CDR3nt: TGCGCCAGCAGCATAGAGGGACAGGGTGTGGAGACCCAGTACTTC
CDR3aa: CASSIEGQGVETQYF

d_gene: TRBD2
j_gene: TRBJ2-1
v_gene: TRBV28
abundance: -
CDR3nt: TGTGCCAGCAGTTCCTACCCGGGGCTAGCGGGGGGTCGGGATGAGCAGTTCTTC
CDR3aa: CASSSYPGLAGGRDEQFF

d_gene: TRBD1
j_gene: TRBJ1-3
v_gene: TRBV30
abundance: -
CDR3nt: TGTGCCTGGGGGACAGGCGGGGGAAGAAACACCATATATTTT
CDR3aa: CAWGTGGGRNTIYF

d_gene: -
j_gene: TRBJ2-2
v_gene: TRBV11-3
abundance: once
CDR3nt: TGTGCCAGCAGTGCAAGGGAGGCCGGGACGGGGAACACCGGGGAGCTGTTTTTT
CDR3aa: CASSAREAGTGNTGELFF

d_gene: TRBD1
j_gene: TRBJ1-5
v_gene: TRBV7-8
abundance: once
CDR3nt: TGTGCCAGCAGCTTCCAGGGACAGGGAGGACAGCCCCAGCATTTT
CDR3aa: CASSFQGQGGQPQHF

d_gene: -
j_gene: TRBJ1-1
v_gene: TRBV19
abundance: -
CDR3nt: TGTGCCAGTAGTTCGGACAGCCTGACCACTGAAGCTTTCTTT
CDR3aa: CASSSDSLTTEAFF

d_gene: -
j_gene: TRBJ1-2
v_gene: TRBV28
abundance: -
CDR3nt: TGTGCCAGCAGTTTAATAGGTTCGGGGGGGATCTATGGCTACACCTTC
CDR3aa: CASSLIGSGGIYGYTF

d_gene: -
j_gene: TRBJ2-3
v_gene: TRBV12-5
abundance: -
CDR3nt: TGTGCTAGTGGGATGCAGGGGGGATTCACAGATACGCAGTATTTT
CDR3aa: CASGMQGGFTDTQYF

d_gene: TRBD1
j_gene: TRBJ2-5
v_gene: TRBV5-4
abundance: -
CDR3nt: TGTGCCAGCAGCTTGAAGCGGGACAGGGGGGTCTGGTACCAAGAGACCCAGTACTTC
CDR3aa: CASSLKRDRGVWYQETQYF

d_gene: TRBD1
j_gene: TRBJ1-3
v_gene: TRBV28
abundance: few
CDR3nt: TGTGCCAGCAGCATGGACAGGACTGGAAACACCATATATTTT
CDR3aa: CASSMDRTGNTIYF

d_gene: -
j_gene: TRBJ2-3
v_gene: TRBV6-4
abundance: -
CDR3nt: TGTGCCAGCAGTGAAGAGGGTACAGATACGCAGTATTTT
CDR3aa: CASSEEGTDTQYF